This T cell receptor beta chain was sequenced for a study of T cell changes during pregnancy in multiple sclerosis. Sequencing used immunoSEQ multiplex PCR; TCRdb keeps in-frame clones, though not all of them. The sample has about 50,000 clones, 85% to 95% seen once; the top ten hold around 0.25%. Germline lookup yields CDR1 LNHNV and CDR2 YYDKDF (reference sequence). With 4 bases removed from V and 9 bases from J, the gap between germline ends came to 12 bases. The CDR3 runs 12 residues. The sample in question was CD4+ T cells from peripheral blood mononuclear cells, obtained in the second trimester of pregnancy. This TCR was recovered from a female donor with multiple sclerosis, enrolled in a pregnancy study. V is TRBV15 and J is TRBJ2-5, with unresolved D. CDR3 sequence reads: CATSIPRLPQYF. CDR3 nucleotide sequence: TGTGCCACCAGCATCCCCCGGTTGCCCCAGTACTTC.